This entry describes one TCR beta chain. The CDR3 runs 14 residues. Germline CDR1 reads SGHRS; CDR2 reads YFSETQ. The trim removed 4 bases at V and 4 bases at J, leaving 3 bases unmatched. Using immunoSEQ multiplex PCR, the repertoire was profiled, and TCRdb retains in-frame clones only, with some absent. This table has 350,000 to 400,000 clones, 75% to 90% appearing once. The sample comes from a study of blood T cell repertoires in COVID-19. The source of this sequence is a man between 18 and 35 years old who had recovered from COVID-19. V and J are TRBV5-1 and TRBJ2-2; 8 nucleotides agree with TRBD1. The sequencing sample was made of PBMCs or T cells enriched from blood (not recorded which). CDR3 in DNA: TGCGCCAGCAGCCGAGGGACAGGCACCGGGGAGCTGTTTTTT. Encoded protein: CASSRGTGTGELFF.